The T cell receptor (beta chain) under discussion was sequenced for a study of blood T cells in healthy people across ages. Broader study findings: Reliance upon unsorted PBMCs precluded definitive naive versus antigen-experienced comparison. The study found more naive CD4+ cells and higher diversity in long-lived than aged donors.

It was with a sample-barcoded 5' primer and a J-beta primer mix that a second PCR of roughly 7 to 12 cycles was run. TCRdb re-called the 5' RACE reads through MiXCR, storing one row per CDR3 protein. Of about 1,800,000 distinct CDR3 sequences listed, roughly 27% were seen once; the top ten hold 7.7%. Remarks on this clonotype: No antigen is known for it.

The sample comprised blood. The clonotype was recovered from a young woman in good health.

CDR3 sequence reads: CASSYPIGTGGDEQFF. The CDR3 DNA reads as TGTGCCAGCAGTTACCCGATCGGGACAGGGGGCGATGAGCAGTTCTTC. The V gene is TRBV6-6, the J gene TRBJ2-1; 12 bases map to TRBD1. This CDR3 is 16 amino acids long. The ends lost 2 bases at V and 8 bases at J; junction bases unmatched: 7. Germline CDR1 is MNHNY and CDR2 is SVGAGI (reference sequence).